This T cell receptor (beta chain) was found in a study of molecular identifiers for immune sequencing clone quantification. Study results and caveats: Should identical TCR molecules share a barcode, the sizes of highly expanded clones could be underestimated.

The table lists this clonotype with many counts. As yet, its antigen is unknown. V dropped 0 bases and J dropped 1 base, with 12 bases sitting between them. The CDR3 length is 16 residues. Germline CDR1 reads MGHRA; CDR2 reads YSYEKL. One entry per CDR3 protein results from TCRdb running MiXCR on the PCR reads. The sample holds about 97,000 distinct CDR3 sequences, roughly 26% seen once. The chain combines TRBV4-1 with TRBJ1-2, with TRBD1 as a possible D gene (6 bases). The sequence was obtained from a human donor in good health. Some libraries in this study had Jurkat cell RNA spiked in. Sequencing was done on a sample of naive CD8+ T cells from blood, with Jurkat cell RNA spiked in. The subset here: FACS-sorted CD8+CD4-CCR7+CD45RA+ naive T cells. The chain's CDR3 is CASSQEWDTFNYGYTF. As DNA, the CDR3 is TGCGCCAGCAGCCAAGAGTGGGACACTTTTAACTATGGCTACACCTTC.